This T cell receptor beta chain was captured in a study of T cells in Graves' hyperthyroidism and ophthalmopathy. RNA transcripts yielded amplified TCR beta CDR3 regions. The HTBI primer set was used in a first-round RT-PCR of the TCR CDR3. MiXCR, applied by TCRdb to the multiplex PCR reads, yields one record per CDR3 protein. This repertoire shows under 250,000 distinct CDR3 sequences, about a sixth found once; its top ten account for roughly 55%. CDR1 and CDR2 from the germline V gene are SGHVS and FNYEAQ. The length of the CDR3 is 16 residues. After removal of 1 base from V and 6 bases from J, the junction contained 9 bases not matched to a gene.

The sample comprised blood. The receptor comes from a woman aged 45-65 years with Graves' hyperthyroidism. The rearrangement uses TRBV7-6 and TRBJ1-3; 7 bases match TRBD1. In nucleotides, the CDR3 is TGTGCCAGCAGCTTAGATCCAACAGGGGAATCAAACACCATATATTTT. Translating gives CASSLDPTGESNTIYF.